The 18 T cell receptor beta chains presented below share a single source sample, sequenced in a study of tumor-infiltrating lymphocytes in primary liver carcinoma. Unsorted bulk tissue, about 18-31 mg of it, served as the source for co-extraction of RNA and DNA. Making TCR beta cDNA involved approximately 520 ng total RNA and a constant-region primer. A slightly modified ARM-PCR protocol with three nested multiplex PCR rounds produced these TCR beta libraries. The first two PCR rounds, approximately 10 cycles each, used TRBV1-TRBV30 forward primers and a C-beta reverse primer. One entry per CDR3 protein, called by TCRdb with MiXCR from the multiplex PCR reads. The sample contains 20,000 to 25,000 distinct CDR3 sequences, roughly three quarters of which appear only once. The sequencing sample was made of liver tumor tissue from sampling region 5. Specified subset: tumor region T5, tumor centre. These receptors all come from a woman in her 30s with primary liver carcinoma and hepatitis B virus infection.

The chain recombines TRBV28 with TRBJ2-4, with D perhaps assigned TRBD1 or TRBD2 (7 bases each). The germline CDR1 and CDR2 sequences are MDHEN and SYDVKM. The CDR3 extends over 15 amino acids. Trimming took off 6 bases at V and 2 bases at J, with 14 bases between the two ends. The CDR3 DNA follows: TGTGCCAGCAGCCACAGGGGAGGGACCAAAAACATTCAGTACTTC. This codes for CASSHRGGTKNIQYF.

This clonotype turned up a few times. Compared with germline, one end of the junction differs, possibly owing to a read error. The chain is built from TRBV5-4 and TRBJ2-7; D perhaps matches TRBD1 (6 bases). The CDR3 is made up of 15 amino acids. Germline loops: CDR1 SGHNT, CDR2 YYREEE (reference sequence). CDR3 in amino acids: CVSSLDAGVGNEQYF. CDR3 DNA: TGTGTCAGCAGTTTGGATGCAGGGGTTGGCAACGAGCAGTACTTC.

There are a few counts of this clonotype. A read error may be the cause here, since a much bigger clone is one base away. The chain combines TRBV24-1 with TRBJ1-5; a possible D gene is TRBD1 (5 bases). This CDR3 is 11 amino acids long. CDR1 and CDR2 (germline): KGHDR, SFDVKD. This chain's CDR3 is CVTGGIQPQHF. DNA for the CDR3: TGTGTCACCGGGGGGATCCAGCCCCAGCATTTT.

This chain connects TRBV11-2 to TRBJ2-2; 10 bases line up with TRBD2. The V segment lost 9 bases and the J segment 6 bases; nucleotides outside the gene matches: 13. CDR3 length: 16 residues. Per germline, CDR1 SGHAT and CDR2 FQNNGV. The CDR3 nucleotides are TGTGCCAGTAGCCCGACACGTAGCGGGAGGCCCGGGGAGCTGTTTTTT. Protein: CASSPTRSGRPGELFF.

This clonotype was seen at least ten times. The CDR3 region is CSARDLTNEQYF. In nucleotides, the CDR3 is TGCAGTGCTCGGGACTTAACAAACGAGCAGTACTTC. The chain has TRBV20-1 and TRBJ2-7, with D maybe TRBD2 (6 bases). The length of the CDR3 is 12 residues. Trimming took off 5 bases at V and 5 bases at J, with 13 bases between the two ends. CDR1 and CDR2 from the germline V gene are DFQATT and SNEGSKA (reference sequence).

With respect to this clonotype: A read error is possible here, since a much larger clone lies one base away. This chain connects TRBV28 to TRBJ2-7; TRBD1 is a possible D gene (8 bases). Germline lookup yields CDR1 MDHEN and CDR2 SYDVKM. The CDR3 is 14 amino acids. The V end was cut by 5 bases, the J end by 4 bases, with 15 bases between. DNA for the CDR3: TGTGCCAGCAGTGACACAGGGGGGGCGTACGAGCAGTACTTC. It yields the protein CASSDTGGAYEQYF.

On this clonotype itself: The junction differs from germline at one of its ends, possibly a read error. The V gene is TRBV7-9, the J gene TRBJ2-7, with 10 bases identical to TRBD1. Germline CDR1 SEHNR, CDR2 FQNEAQ (reference sequence). CDR3 length: 17 residues. The CDR3 reads CVSSSGVPGQGRYEQYF. CDR3 in DNA: TGTGTCAGCAGCTCAGGAGTTCCGGGACAGGGGCGGTACGAGCAGTACTTC.

As to this clonotype: This likely comes from a read error, as the CDR3 has no conserved phenylalanine or tryptophan at its end. The rearrangement links TRBV6-1 to TRBJ2-2, with no clear D. CDR1 MNHNS and CDR2 SASEGT come from the germline V gene. This CDR3 has 11 residues. CDR3 sequence (DNA): TGTGTCAGCAGTGCCGTCGGGGAGCTGTTTCTC. The encoded protein is CVSSAVGELFL.

With regard to this clonotype: Compared with germline, one end of the junction differs, possibly owing to a read error. The chain is built from TRBV5-6 and TRBJ1-1; D remains unclear. The CDR3 length is 12 residues. CDR1 is SGHDT, CDR2 YYEEEE, per germline. The DNA of the CDR3 is TGTGTCAGCAGGTGTGAGGACACTGAAGCTTTCTTT. This gives the protein CVSRCEDTEAFF.

This chain connects TRBV6-2 or TRBV6-3 to TRBJ2-7; D not resolved. The V gene's germline CDR1 is MNHEY and CDR2 SVGEGT. Trimming left V 11 bases short and J 2 bases short, with 16 bases between. The CDR3 totals 13 residues. As DNA, the CDR3 is TGTGCCGGCGGTCTCAGCGAGACCTACGAGCAGTACTTC. Encoded protein: CAGGLSETYEQYF.

To note about this clonotype: The CDR3 ends on some other residue instead of the conserved phenylalanine or tryptophan, so this is likely a read error. The gene calls are TRBV6-6 and TRBJ2-5; 9 bases align to TRBD2. Germline V gene data show CDR1 as MNHNY and CDR2 as SVGAGI (reference sequence). The CDR3 totals 19 residues. CDR3 in amino acids: CGSNYFRPGASGKWETQYL. CDR3 bases: TGTGGCAGCAATTACTTTCGTCCCGGGGCTAGCGGGAAATGGGAGACCCAGTACCTC.

This clonotype was seen more than once but under ten times. V is TRBV3-1 and J is TRBJ2-5, with TRBD2 matching 7 bases. The CDR3 is 15 amino acids. Germline V gives CDR1 LGHDT, CDR2 YNNKEL (reference sequence). V lost 1 base to trimming and J lost 6 bases; unmatched junction nucleotides: 8. The CDR3 nucleotides read TGTGCCAGCAGCCAAGGCCAGCGGGACGCCCAGACCCAGTACTTC. Residues: CASSQGQRDAQTQYF.

With regard to this clonotype: The CDR3 ends on some other residue instead of the conserved phenylalanine or tryptophan, so this is likely a read error. The limits of the CDR3 on the DNA are not certain, so only TCRdb's listed CDR3 is given. The chain combines TRBV4-3 with TRBJ2-7; TRBD1, the table's D call, lacks a check against the DNA. Germline CDR1 LGHNA, CDR2 YSLEER. Including both end residues, the CDR3 is 15 amino acids long. The CDR3 is CASSQDFPGSYEHHY.

A remark on this clonotype: The junction and the germline gene differ at one end; a read error may be behind it. CDR3 in amino acids: CSSDYREETQYF. The CDR3 DNA is TGTTCCAGCGACTATCGGGAGGAGACCCAGTACTTC. V usage is TRBV6-1 and J usage is TRBJ2-5; the D gene is possibly TRBD2 (6 bases). Germline V gives CDR1 MNHNS, CDR2 SASEGT. CDR3 size: 12 residues.

This clonotype appeared many times. The junction departs from the called germline gene at one end, perhaps through a read error. The gene calls are TRBV28 and TRBJ2-7; 9 bases agree with TRBD1. The CDR3 runs to 19 residues. The germline V gene has CDR1 MDHEN and CDR2 SYDVKM. CDR3 in DNA: TGTGCCAGCAGGGGGTTGGGGACAGGGCTTACGGCGCGTTCCTACGAGCAGTGCTTC. Protein sequence: CASRGLGTGLTARSYEQCF.

The rearrangement links TRBV5-1 to TRBJ2-1; D remains ambiguous. Trimming removed 6 bases from V and 2 bases from J, with 15 bases in between. The CDR3 sequence is 15 residues long. Germline V gene data show CDR1 as SGHRS and CDR2 as YFSETQ. The DNA for the CDR3 is TGCGCCAGCAACGGCACAGCTTCCACCTACAATGAGCAGTTCTTC. Amino acid sequence: CASNGTASTYNEQFF.

As concerns this clonotype: A much larger clone differs from this one at a single base, so this may be a read error. The J gene is TRBJ2-2, the V gene TRBV6-5, with D tentatively TRBD1 (5 bases). CDR3 size: 15 residues. Germline V CDR1 and CDR2: MNHEY, SVGAGI. The CDR3 here is CAISYLSGLGGELFF. For the CDR3, the DNA is TGTGCCATCAGTTACCTCTCAGGGTTGGGCGGGGAGCTGTTTTTT.

The rearrangement uses TRBV11-2 and TRBJ2-3, with 7 nucleotides matching TRBD1. The V segment lost 7 bases and the J segment 6 bases; nucleotides outside the gene matches: 16. This CDR3 spans 16 amino acids. Germline V CDR1 and CDR2: SGHAT, FQNNGV. The chain's CDR3 is CASNQTRQGRGDTQYF. The CDR3 DNA is TGTGCCAGCAACCAGACGCGACAGGGAAGGGGGGATACGCAGTATTTT. Drawing the rest from reference TRBV11-2 and TRBJ2-3, the complete variable domain is EAGVAQSPRYKIIEKRQSVAFWCNPISGHATLYWYQQILGQGPKLLIQFQNNGVVDDSQLPKDRFSAERLKGVDSTLKIQPAKLEDSAVYLCASNQTRQGRGDTQYFGPGTRLTVL.